Presented here are 11 T cell receptor beta chains from one specimen sequenced in a study of blood T cell repertoires in COVID-19 (TCRdb year 2020). Libraries were prepared through the immunoSEQ multiplex PCR assay. Held by TCRdb, this immuneACCESS table contains in-frame sequences only and omits some clones. Under half of the omission traces to an unresolved V gene where checked; the cause of the rest is unknown. Present in this sample are roughly 120,000 clones, roughly 84% of which were seen just once. The ten largest clonotypes hold under 5% of the sample. Input material: peripheral blood. These receptors all come from a man aged 55 to 69 with acute or convalescent COVID-19.

Comments on this clone: The DNA is left out, because the CDR3 cannot be placed on it with certainty; the CDR3 is given as TCRdb lists it. The chain employs TRBV5-1 and TRBJ2-2; no DNA check was done on the table's D call, TRBD1. The CDR3 length is 15 residues, termini included. CDR1 and CDR2 from the germline V gene are SGHRS and YFSETQ. The CDR3 sequence: CASSSQGFGAGELFF.

V is TRBV19 and J is TRBJ2-5; tentatively, D is TRBD2 (6 bases). This CDR3 comprises 15 residues. Germline-derived CDR1 and CDR2 are LNHDA and SQIVND (reference sequence). Trimming stripped 3 bases from V and 5 bases from J, with 16 bases between. The CDR3 reads CASSIGSSLGETQYF. CDR3 DNA sequence: TGTGCCAGTAGTATCGGGAGCAGCTTAGGGGAGACCCAGTACTTC.

The chain recombines TRBV28 with TRBJ2-1, with TRBD1 as a possible D gene (6 bases). The V and J ends lost 8 bases and 5 bases respectively, with 22 bases between them. Germline V gene lookup returns CDR1 MDHEN and CDR2 SYDVKM. The CDR3 runs 16 residues. CDR3 nucleotide sequence: TGTGCCAGCCCTCCTGCCACAGGGCCCCCCAACAATGAGCAGTTCTTC. This gives the protein CASPPATGPPNNEQFF.

The CDR3 DNA is TGTGCCAGCAGCGCACTTGGCTCTGGGGCCAACGTCCTGACTTTC. This sequence encodes CASSALGSGANVLTF. This rearrangement joins TRBV2 to TRBJ2-6; the D is unclear. Per germline, CDR1 SNHLY and CDR2 FYNNEI. Trimming shortened V by 6 bases and J by 0 bases, and 9 bases separated the two germline ends. The CDR3 extends over 15 amino acids.

The rearrangement uses TRBV7-2 and TRBJ1-1; 8 nucleotides match TRBD1. This CDR3 is built from 14 residues. Trimming removed 5 bases from V and 4 bases from J; junction bases left unmatched: 6. The V gene's germline CDR1 is SGHTA and CDR2 FQGNSA. CDR3 in DNA: TGTGCCAGCAGCCTTCGACAGGGGACCACTGAAGCTTTCTTT. Its protein product is CASSLRQGTTEAFF.

The chain uses TRBV7-8 and TRBJ2-1, with 9 bases aligning to TRBD1. The CDR3 extends over 14 amino acids. Germline loops: CDR1 SGHVS, CDR2 FQNEAQ. Losses at the gene ends were 5 bases for V and 6 bases for J; bases not matched to a gene: 5. CDR3 residues: CASSEGTGFNEQFF. The CDR3 bases are TGTGCCAGCAGCGAGGGGACAGGGTTCAATGAGCAGTTCTTC. Full variable domain (missing parts from reference TRBV7-8 and TRBJ2-1): GAGVSQSPRYKVAKRGQDVALRCDPISGHVSLFWYQQALGQGPEFLTYFQNEAQLDKSGLPSDRFFAERPEGSVSTLKIQRTQQEDSAVYLCASSEGTGFNEQFFGPGTRLTVL.

The J gene is TRBJ2-5, the V gene TRBV5-1; tentatively, D is TRBD1 (7 bases). The CDR3 loop spans 14 amino acids. The germline V gene encodes CDR1 SGHRS and CDR2 YFSETQ. Trimming left V 4 bases short and J 2 bases short, with 12 bases between. The DNA of the CDR3 is TGCGCCAGCAGCACGTCAGGGGGGCAAGAGACCCAGTACTTC. Its translation is CASSTSGGQETQYF.

This clone was seen a single time. CDR3 amino acids: CASSLVHSQQETQYF. Written as DNA, the CDR3 is TGTGCCAGCAGCTTAGTCCACAGCCAACAAGAGACCCAGTACTTC. The chain combines TRBV7-3 with TRBJ2-5; D not resolved. CDR1 SGHTA and CDR2 FQGTGA come from the germline V gene. Trimming cost V 2 bases and J 2 bases, with 12 bases left between them. This CDR3 contains 15 residues.

The V call is TRBV19, the J call TRBJ1-4, with TRBD1 matching 9 bases. Germline values: CDR1 LNHDA, CDR2 SQIVND (reference sequence). The junction had 3 bases not matched to a gene; V was cut back by 4 bases and J by 6 bases. This CDR3 has 14 residues. For the CDR3, the DNA is TGTGCCAGTAGTACGGGACAGGGATATGAAAAACTGTTTTTT. Its protein is CASSTGQGYEKLFF.

The J gene is TRBJ2-3, the V gene TRBV28; 9 positions agree with TRBD1. CDR3 length equals 15 residues. Losses at the gene ends were 6 bases for V and 4 bases for J; bases not matched to a gene: 8. CDR1 and CDR2 from the germline V gene are MDHEN and SYDVKM. In nucleotides, the CDR3 is TGTGCCAGCAGCACACAGGGGGCCTATGCAGATACGCAGTATTTT. This encodes CASSTQGAYADTQYF.

The chain has TRBV6-4 and TRBJ1-1; no clear D. CDR3 length equals 14 residues. Per the germline V gene, CDR1 is MRHNA and CDR2 is SNTAGT. V lost 3 bases to trimming and J lost 11 bases, with 19 bases between them. The DNA for the CDR3 is TGTGCCAGCAGTGAAACCCGAGGTTCCGCCGCCGCTTTCTTT. It codes for CASSETRGSAAAFF.